This TCR beta chain was identified in a study of blood T cell repertoires in COVID-19. Study details: COVID-19 samples from acute and convalescent phases originated in the United States, Italy and Spain. T cells, B-cell-depleted T cells, or PBMCs supplied cDNA or gDNA.

TCRdb's table, derived via immunoSEQ multiplex PCR, lists solely in-frame clones and lacks some. The sample contains under 150,000 clones, approximately 87% of which appear only once. The CDR3 runs 11 residues. Trimming cost V 5 bases and J 13 bases, with 14 bases left between them. In germline, CDR1 is LGHDT, CDR2 YNNKEL (reference sequence). The TCR sequence derives from a woman in her forties with acute or convalescent COVID-19. The sequenced sample consisted of peripheral blood. The chain is built from TRBV3-1 (or the pseudogene TRBV3-2) and TRBJ1-2; perhaps TRBD1 as D (6 bases). Written as DNA, the CDR3 is TGTGCCAGCAGCGTACAGGGTCTAATCACCTTC. Translation: CASSVQGLITF.